Below are 22 T cell receptor beta chains sequenced from a single sample in a study of cytomegalovirus exposure and HLA in healthy donors. 60 Vbeta and 13 Jbeta primers were used in PCR. TCRdb's copy holds only in-frame clones and misses some; the assay was immunoSEQ multiplex PCR. The ten top clones account for approximately 1.6%, within a sample of around 140,000 clones. Sequences were obtained from PBMCs. These receptors all come from a middle-aged woman in good health and CMV-seropositive.

The chain employs TRBV27 and TRBJ1-5, with D tentatively TRBD1 (6 bases). Trimming shortened V by 6 bases and J by 6 bases, and 15 bases separated the two germline ends. There are 14 residues in the CDR3. The V gene's germline CDR1 is MNHEY and CDR2 SMNVEV (reference sequence). CDR3 in amino acids: CASSPAGAGQPQHF. DNA of the CDR3: TGTGCCAGCAGCCCAGCGGGGGCAGGTCAGCCCCAGCATTTT.

V is TRBV11-2 and J is TRBJ2-7; D is unclear. Per germline, CDR1 SGHAT and CDR2 FQNNGV. The germline V and J ends were trimmed by 1 base and 0 bases, with 4 bases remaining between them. CDR3 size: 13 residues. The CDR3: CASSLGDSYEQYF. The CDR3 DNA follows: TGTGCCAGCAGCTTAGGCGACTCCTACGAGCAGTACTTC.

The chain uses TRBV5-5 and TRBJ2-2, with 7 nucleotides matching TRBD2. This CDR3 is built from 15 residues. Per germline, CDR1 SGHKS and CDR2 YYEKEE (reference sequence). The V and J ends lost 5 bases and 0 bases, in that order; junction bases with no gene match: 4. The CDR3 spells CASSWDYSNTGELFF. The CDR3 nucleotides are TGTGCCAGCAGTTGGGACTATTCGAACACCGGGGAGCTGTTTTTT.

This chain uses TRBV11-2 with TRBJ2-7; D unclear. The CDR3 runs 13 residues. From germline, CDR1 is SGHAT and CDR2 FQNNGV. Trimming cost V 5 bases and J 4 bases, with 12 bases left between them. In nucleotides, the CDR3 is TGTGCCAGCAGCAAGGAGCTGAAGTACGAGCAGTACTTC. Residues: CASSKELKYEQYF.

The chain links TRBV15 to TRBJ2-7; possibly TRBD1 for D (6 bases). CDR3 size: 15 residues. CDR1 and CDR2 from the germline V gene are LNHNV and YYDKDF (reference sequence). Trimming pared 0 bases from V and 7 bases from J, leaving 16 bases between. The chain's CDR3 is CATSRDPQGNREQYF. The CDR3 coding sequence is TGTGCCACCAGCAGAGATCCGCAGGGGAATCGGGAGCAGTACTTC. The variable domain in full, completed from reference TRBV15 and TRBJ2-7, reads DAMVIQNPRYQVTQFGKPVTLSCSQTLNHNVMYWYQQKSSQAPKLLFHYYDKDFNNEADTPDNFQSRRPNTSFCFLDIRSPGLGDTAMYLCATSRDPQGNREQYFGPGTRLTVT.

V usage is TRBV19 and J usage is TRBJ2-7; 7 bases are shared with TRBD2. This CDR3 contains 14 residues. The V gene's germline CDR1 is LNHDA and CDR2 SQIVND (reference sequence). With V trimmed by 1 base and J by 4 bases, 4 bases remained unmatched. CDR3: CASSIASGAYEQYF. As DNA, the CDR3 is TGTGCCAGTAGTATAGCTAGCGGAGCTTACGAGCAGTACTTC. The full variable domain, completed using reference TRBV19 and TRBJ2-7, is DGGITQSPKYLFRKEGQNVTLSCEQNLNHDAMYWYRQDPGQGLRLIYYSQIVNDFQKGDIAEGYSVSREKKESFPLTVTSAQKNPTAFYLCASSIASGAYEQYFGPGTRLTVT.

The chain recombines TRBV10-3 with TRBJ2-7; the match to TRBD2 covers 13 bases. Germline V gene sequence: CDR1 ENHRY, CDR2 SYGVKD. CDR3 length: 15 amino acids. With 6 bases clipped from V and 6 bases from J, the junction kept 8 bases outside the gene matches. CDR3 nucleotide sequence: TGTGCCATCAGAGAGGGACTAGCGGGATCAGGCGAGCAGTACTTC. It is translated as CAIREGLAGSGEQYF.

This rearrangement joins TRBV25-1 to TRBJ1-2; D not certain. Looked up from germline, CDR1 is MGHDK and CDR2 is SYGVNS. The CDR3 has 14 residues. V lost 5 bases, J lost 4 bases, and 14 bases lay in between. In DNA, the CDR3 is TGTGCCAGCAGTTCCGCTGGTTGGAGCTATGGCTACACCTTC. Protein product: CASSSAGWSYGYTF.

This sequence joins TRBV11-2 and TRBJ1-2; D is unresolved. CDR3 size: 13 residues. Germline CDR1 and CDR2: SGHAT and FQNNGV. Trimming took 3 bases from V and 8 from J, leaving 13 bases between them. CDR3 DNA: TGTGCCAGCAGCTTCGAACGGGTCGGCGGCTACACCTTC. Translated: CASSFERVGGYTF. Full variable domain (outside the CDR3, taken from reference TRBV11-2 and TRBJ1-2): EAGVAQSPRYKIIEKRQSVAFWCNPISGHATLYWYQQILGQGPKLLIQFQNNGVVDDSQLPKDRFSAERLKGVDSTLKIQPAKLEDSAVYLCASSFERVGGYTFGSGTRLTVV.

This chain uses TRBV18 with TRBJ2-7; 10 bases fit TRBD1. The V and J ends lost 6 bases and 3 bases, in that order; junction bases with no gene match: 5. CDR3 length: 14 residues. Germline V gene data show CDR1 as KGHSH and CDR2 as LQKENI. As DNA, the CDR3 is TGTGCCAGCTCGCCCGGGACAGGGGACTACGAGCAGTACTTC. Translated, it gives CASSPGTGDYEQYF.

This chain links TRBV28 with TRBJ2-7; 7 nucleotides line up with TRBD2. Germline lookup yields CDR1 MDHEN and CDR2 SYDVKM. The CDR3 contains 14 residues. V lost 6 bases to trimming and J lost 2 bases; unmatched junction nucleotides: 7. The DNA for the CDR3 is TGTGCCAGCAGCCCTCCCGGGACTACCTACGAGCAGTACTTC. This translates into CASSPPGTTYEQYF.

The chain employs TRBV5-1 and TRBJ2-7, with D possibly matching TRBD1 (6 bases). CDR1 SGHRS and CDR2 YFSETQ come from the germline V gene. The V end was cut by 4 bases, the J end by 3 bases, with 11 bases between. CDR3 length: 13 amino acids. In nucleotides, the CDR3 is TGCGCCAGCAGCAGGACAGTCGGCTACGAGCAGTACTTC. Amino acids: CASSRTVGYEQYF.

The chain uses TRBV11-3 and TRBJ2-2, with TRBD2 matching over 13 bases. Germline V gene data show CDR1 as SGHNT and CDR2 as YENEEA. CDR3 size: 17 residues. J gave up 3 bases and V 5 bases, and 6 bases lay outside the gene matches. For the CDR3, the DNA is TGTGCCAGCAGCCGGGGACTAGCGGGATCGGACACCGGGGAGCTGTTTTTT. Protein product: CASSRGLAGSDTGELFF.

The V call is TRBV11-2, the J call TRBJ1-1; D remains unclear. The germline CDR1 and CDR2 sequences are SGHAT and FQNNGV. V was clipped by 0 bases and J by 4 bases, with 12 bases between them. The CDR3 extends over 15 amino acids. The CDR3 here is CASSLDFPLSTEAFF. CDR3 coding DNA: TGTGCCAGCAGCTTAGATTTCCCCCTCAGCACTGAAGCTTTCTTT. The complete variable domain, with remaining parts taken from reference TRBV11-2 and TRBJ1-1, reads EAGVAQSPRYKIIEKRQSVAFWCNPISGHATLYWYQQILGQGPKLLIQFQNNGVVDDSQLPKDRFSAERLKGVDSTLKIQPAKLEDSAVYLCASSLDFPLSTEAFFGQGTRLTVV.

The gene calls are TRBV2 and TRBJ1-2; unclear D gene. The CDR3 consists of 12 residues. Germline V gene lookup returns CDR1 SNHLY and CDR2 FYNNEI. With 4 bases removed from V and 13 bases from J, the gap between germline ends came to 16 bases. The CDR3 loop is CASSVREGFCTF. The CDR3 region has the DNA TGTGCCAGCAGTGTTCGCGAGGGATTTTGCACCTTC.

This chain connects TRBV7-8 to TRBJ2-5, with TRBD1 identical over 7 bases. J was trimmed by 1 base and V by 4 bases; bases with no gene match: 3. Germline-derived CDR1 and CDR2 are SGHVS and FQNEAQ. This CDR3 is 14 amino acids long. The CDR3 sequence is CASSSRTGQETQYF. The CDR3 DNA is TGTGCCAGCAGCTCCAGGACAGGCCAAGAGACCCAGTACTTC.

The rearrangement links TRBV29-1 to TRBJ2-2, with TRBD2 identical over 11 bases. CDR3 length: 18 residues. The V gene's germline CDR1 is SQVTM and CDR2 ANQGSEA. Trimming took 4 bases from V and 4 from J; bases not matched to a gene: 14. Here the CDR3 reads CSVVTVGKLAGVTGELFF. DNA of the CDR3: TGCAGCGTTGTTACAGTCGGGAAACTAGCGGGGGTCACCGGGGAGCTGTTTTTT.

The CDR3 DNA sequence: TGTGCCAGCAGTCCAAGACTAGCGGACCAAGAGACCCAGTACTTC. It codes for CASSPRLADQETQYF. J is TRBJ2-5 and V is TRBV27; 9 bases agree with TRBD2. The V and J ends lost 5 bases and 0 bases, in that order; junction bases with no gene match: 4. The germline gives CDR1 MNHEY, CDR2 SMNVEV (reference sequence). The CDR3 is 15 amino acids.

The CDR3 spells CASSLGQGGYEQYF. The DNA for the CDR3 is TGTGCCAGCAGCTTGGGGCAGGGTGGCTACGAGCAGTACTTC. The chain employs TRBV7-9 and TRBJ2-7, with D possibly being TRBD1 (5 bases). CDR1 is SEHNR and CDR2 is FQNEAQ in the germline V gene (reference sequence). V was shortened by 3 bases and J by 3 bases, with 12 bases between the two germline ends. The CDR3 is made up of 14 amino acids.

The chain has TRBV28 and TRBJ2-6, with D unresolved. The CDR3 extends over 14 amino acids. CDR1 is MDHEN, CDR2 SYDVKM, per germline. V dropped 6 bases and J dropped 5 bases, with 11 bases sitting between them. CDR3 in DNA: TGTGCCAGCAGGAGCCCTTCTTGGGCCAACGTCCTGACTTTC. As protein: CASRSPSWANVLTF.

The chain joins TRBV11-3 to TRBJ2-5, with D maybe TRBD1 (5 bases). There are 15 residues in the CDR3. Germline values: CDR1 SGHNT, CDR2 YENEEA. The germline V and J ends were trimmed by 5 bases and 3 bases, with 16 bases remaining between them. DNA of the CDR3: TGTGCCAGCAGCGCAGGGAAGGGGCTTGAAGAGACCCAGTACTTC. Residues: CASSAGKGLEETQYF.

Notes on this clone: The CDR3 does not close with the conserved phenylalanine or tryptophan, likely indicating a read error. The chain is built from TRBV11-2 and TRBJ2-7, with D perhaps matching TRBD1 (6 bases). The V and J ends lost 4 bases and 4 bases respectively, with 17 bases between them. The germline V gene encodes CDR1 SGHAT and CDR2 FQNNGV. This CDR3 has 15 residues. This CDR3 is CASSSAGTPIYEQYL. The CDR3 coding sequence is TGTGCCAGCAGCTCAGCCGGGACACCGATTTACGAGCAGTACCTC.